A single sample gave rise to the 20 T cell receptor beta chains below, sequenced in a study of blood T cell repertoires in COVID-19. Sequencing used immunoSEQ multiplex PCR; TCRdb keeps in-frame clones, though not all of them. The top ten hold under 20% of the sample, which has a few hundred thousand clones, about 85% seen once. Sequenced input: PBMCs or T cells enriched from blood (not recorded which). All receptors come from a man aged 40-49 years who had recovered from COVID-19.

The chain employs TRBV28 and TRBJ1-2; 8 bases fit TRBD1. This CDR3 region has 17 residues. The germline V gene has CDR1 MDHEN and CDR2 SYDVKM. V shed 4 bases and J 1 base; nucleotides not matched to a gene: 11. The CDR3 nucleotides are TGTGCCAGCAGTTCCCCAGGGGGCACTTCTTTTAACTATGGCTACACCTTC. Translating it yields CASSSPGGTSFNYGYTF.

Ten or more counts support this clone. The sample contains more than one DNA sequence encoding this CDR3. V usage is TRBV6-4 and J usage is TRBJ2-1; weak D call: TRBD2 (6 bases). V dropped 0 bases and J dropped 0 bases, with 6 bases sitting between them. This CDR3 region has 15 residues. CDR1 and CDR2 (germline): MRHNA, SNTAGT. This CDR3 reads CASSDSAGSYNEQFF. In DNA form, the CDR3 reads TGTGCCAGCAGTGACTCAGCGGGCTCCTACAATGAGCAGTTCTTC.

V gene TRBV19 combines with J gene TRBJ2-3; TRBD2 aligns across 9 bases. After removal of 4 bases from V and 0 bases from J, the junction contained 2 bases not matched to a gene. This CDR3 is 15 amino acids long. CDR1 LNHDA and CDR2 SQIVND come from the germline V gene (reference sequence). DNA of the CDR3: TGTGCCAGTAGTACGACTAGCGGTAGCACAGATACGCAGTATTTT. Translation gives CASSTTSGSTDTQYF.

The CDR3 coding sequence is TGTGCCACCAGCAGAGGGGTAGCGGGGCCCTCCTACGAGCAGTACTTC. This encodes CATSRGVAGPSYEQYF. The rearrangement links TRBV15 to TRBJ2-7, with TRBD2 matching over 8 bases. V lost 1 base to trimming and J lost 0 bases; unmatched junction nucleotides: 5. CDR3 size: 16 residues. The germline gives CDR1 LNHNV, CDR2 YYDKDF (reference sequence).

The V call is TRBV4-1, the J call TRBJ2-7; TRBD1 is a possible D gene (5 bases). Per germline, CDR1 MGHRA and CDR2 YSYEKL. Between the trimmed V and J ends, which lost 4 bases and 4 bases, there was a span of 17 bases. The CDR3 is 15 amino acids. The DNA of the CDR3 is TGCGCCAGCAGCCCAGGGCAGGGTCCTTCGTACGAGCAGTACTTC. Translation: CASSPGQGPSYEQYF.

The chain has TRBV9 and TRBJ2-2; tentative D call: TRBD1 (6 bases). The germline V gene encodes CDR1 SGDLS and CDR2 YYNGEE. This CDR3 has 16 amino acids. V lost 0 bases, J lost 5 bases, and 14 bases lay in between. CDR3 DNA sequence: TGTGCCAGCAGCGTAGCAGGGGCCGCCAGAACCGGGGAGCTGTTTTTT. It translates to CASSVAGAARTGELFF.

The V gene is TRBV10-3, the J gene TRBJ2-3; 9 bases fit TRBD2. The CDR3 spans 16 residues. V was pared by 8 bases and J by 2 bases, with 11 bases of the junction left unmatched. In germline, CDR1 is ENHRY, CDR2 SYGVKD. In DNA form, the CDR3 reads TGTGCCATCGGAGCAACTAGCGGGTTTCCCACAGATACGCAGTATTTT. Protein: CAIGATSGFPTDTQYF.

To note about this clone: A much larger clonotype is one base distant, so this may be a read error. Other DNA sequences in the same sample also yield this CDR3. This chain joins TRBV9 and TRBJ2-1, with 13 bases fitting TRBD2. The germline V gene has CDR1 SGDLS and CDR2 YYNGEE. V lost 0 bases to trimming and J lost 13 bases; unmatched junction nucleotides: 4. CDR3 length: 14 amino acids. In DNA form, the CDR3 reads TGTGCCAGCAGCGTAGAAACTAGCGGGAGGGCTCAGTTCTTC. This translates into CASSVETSGRAQFF.

The J gene is TRBJ1-1, the V gene TRBV27, with D possibly matching TRBD1 (5 bases). With 5 bases removed from V and 5 bases from J, the gap between germline ends came to 9 bases. The CDR3 extends over 12 amino acids. Germline V CDR1 and CDR2: MNHEY, SMNVEV (reference sequence). CDR3 nucleotides: TGTGCCAGCAGTATGGGGGGGACTGAAGCTTTCTTT. This gives the protein CASSMGGTEAFF.

The chain recombines TRBV6-6 with TRBJ2-6, with TRBD1 as a possible D gene (5 bases). Germline lookup yields CDR1 MNHNY and CDR2 SVGAGI (reference sequence). Between the trimmed V and J ends, which lost 7 bases and 4 bases, there was a span of 17 bases. This CDR3 has 16 residues. In DNA form, the CDR3 reads TGTGCCAGCATGGTCGATGGCAGGGCCGGGGCCAACGTCCTGACTTTC. Translation: CASMVDGRAGANVLTF.

The rearrangement uses TRBV5-1 and TRBJ2-7, with 7 bases matching TRBD2. CDR1 is SGHRS, CDR2 YFSETQ, per germline. The length of the CDR3 is 18 residues. V lost 0 bases and J lost 0; bases outside the gene matches: 12. In DNA, the CDR3 is TGCGCCAGCAGCTTGGTACGGATGGGGGGGAGAAGCTCCTACGAGCAGTACTTC. Protein sequence: CASSLVRMGGRSSYEQYF.

V gene TRBV7-9 combines with J gene TRBJ1-2; the D gene is possibly TRBD1 (6 bases). The CDR3 has 15 residues. Germline CDR1 reads SEHNR; CDR2 reads FQNEAQ (reference sequence). Trimming cost V 4 bases and J 4 bases, with 16 bases left between them. The CDR3 DNA is TGTGCCAGCAGCTCCACCACGGGACACTCCTATGGCTACACCTTC. It specifies CASSSTTGHSYGYTF.

The rearrangement joins TRBV19 to TRBJ1-5; tentative D call: TRBD1 (6 bases). Germline CDR1 is LNHDA and CDR2 is SQIVND (reference sequence). The CDR3 contains 15 residues. V dropped 4 bases and J dropped 5 bases, with 15 bases sitting between them. The CDR3 DNA reads TGTGCCAGTAGTACCCCCCGGGGGGGGCATCAGCCCCAGCATTTT. Translating it yields CASSTPRGGHQPQHF.

The rearrangement links TRBV4-1 to TRBJ1-1; maybe TRBD1 (5 bases). Germline V gene sequence: CDR1 MGHRA, CDR2 YSYEKL. The V gene lost 4 bases and the J gene lost 0 bases, with 15 bases spanning the gap. CDR3 length: 16 residues. The CDR3 nucleotides read TGCGCCAGCAGCCTTATAGGGTTAGGGGTGAACACTGAAGCTTTCTTT. The encoded protein is CASSLIGLGVNTEAFF.

The CDR3 DNA reads as TGTGCCAGCAGCCAAGCTTGGACAGGGCGAGGCGGCTACACCTTC. Amino acid sequence: CASSQAWTGRGGYTF. V usage is TRBV3-1 (or the pseudogene TRBV3-2) and J usage is TRBJ1-2; TRBD1 matches 8 bases. Germline lookup yields CDR1 LGHDT and CDR2 YNNKEL (reference sequence). Trimming at V came to 1 base and at J to 8 bases, leaving 9 bases not matched to a gene. The CDR3 covers 15 residues.

The count of this clone is one. The DNA for the CDR3 is TGCGCCAGCAGCTTGAACAGGGACAATGAGCAGTTCTTC. Amino acid sequence: CASSLNRDNEQFF. The rearrangement links TRBV5-1 to TRBJ2-1; D might be TRBD1 (6 bases). Trimming left V 1 base short and J 5 bases short, with 7 bases between. CDR3 length: 13 amino acids. CDR1 and CDR2 from the germline V gene are SGHRS and YFSETQ.

This chain connects TRBV20-1 to TRBJ2-7; 8 bases match TRBD1. This CDR3 has 16 amino acids. V gave up 3 bases and J gave up 3 bases; unmatched junction bases: 13. The germline V gene has CDR1 DFQATT and CDR2 SNEGSKA (reference sequence). CDR3 nucleotides: TGCAGTGCTAGTTCCGGGACAGGCTGGAGGGACTACGAGCAGTACTTC. Translation gives CSASSGTGWRDYEQYF.

This clone showed up just a few times. The rearrangement links TRBV2 to TRBJ1-2; no clear D gene. Germline CDR1 reads SNHLY; CDR2 reads FYNNEI. Trimming removed 7 bases at V and 6 bases at J, with 9 bases between. This CDR3 comprises 11 residues. This CDR3 reads CASTERDGYTF. The CDR3, as DNA: TGTGCCAGCACTGAGAGAGATGGCTACACCTTC.

The V and J genes are TRBV7-3 and TRBJ1-1; TRBD1 agrees at 8 bases. CDR3 length: 16 residues. Germline CDR1 is SGHTA and CDR2 is FQGTGA. V shed 2 bases, J shed 4 bases, and the junction held 9 bases outside the gene matches. CDR3 sequence reads: CASSLGWGDRGTEAFF. The CDR3 DNA reads as TGTGCCAGCAGCTTAGGGTGGGGAGACAGGGGCACTGAAGCTTTCTTT.

The chain is built from TRBV5-1 and TRBJ1-4; TRBD1 might be the D (5 bases). Germline V gives CDR1 SGHRS, CDR2 YFSETQ. V was pared by 4 bases and J by 2 bases, with 9 bases between. CDR3 length: 14 residues. The DNA of the CDR3 is TGCGCCAGCAGCCAGGGAGGGACTAATGAAAAACTGTTTTTT. Its protein product is CASSQGGTNEKLFF.